The 19 T cell receptor beta chains below come from one sample, sequenced in a study of T cells in women clearing cervical HPV infection. Measured with immunoSEQ multiplex PCR; TCRdb has only the in-frame clones, and not every one. The sample table includes about 30,000 clones. Sequenced sample: blood buffy coat. The receptors derive from a woman between 18 and 69 years old with a cervical HPV16 infection that either progressed to CIN3+ or cleared (not recorded which).

For this clone: Sequencing ends 3 residues short of the CDR3 end; the germline J gene provides the rest. The V gene is TRBV10-3, the J gene TRBJ1-2; 8 bases are shared with TRBD1. J lost 7 bases, V lost 0 bases, and 16 bases had no gene match. CDR3 length: 18 residues. The germline V gene encodes CDR1 ENHRY and CDR2 SYGVKD. The sequenced part of the CDR3 DNA is TGTGCCATCAGTGAGTCGACAGGGGCAGTGGGCTTTACTCTTGGC. Its translation is CAISESTGAVGFTLG. The whole CDR3 region reads CAISESTGAVGFTLGYTF.

A word on this clone: The observed sequence ends 3 residues before the CDR3 terminus, with the missing tail filled in from the germline J gene. The V call is TRBV14, the J call TRBJ1-1; 7 bases agree with TRBD1. The CDR3 length is 15 residues. Germline trimming cut 6 bases from V and 0 bases from J; bases unmatched to any gene: 7. The V gene's germline CDR1 is SGHDN and CDR2 FVKESK. CDR3 region: CASRPRTGLNTEAFF. The covered CDR3 bases are TGTGCCAGCAGACCCCGGACAGGATTGAACACTGAA.

With respect to this clone: The CDR3 end falls 3 residues outside the read, so it is completed with the germline J gene. The chain employs TRBV20-1 and TRBJ2-7; TRBD2 matches 7 bases. The germline V gene encodes CDR1 DFQATT and CDR2 SNEGSKA (reference sequence). The CDR3 extends over 15 amino acids. Trimming at V came to 3 bases and at J to 3 bases, leaving 11 bases not matched to a gene. CDR3 amino acids: CSASGWAGDYYEQYF. The CDR3 DNA, read in part, is TGCAGTGCTAGTGGTTGGGCGGGGGACTACTACGAG.

Concerning this clone itself: The read stops 3 residues short of the end of the CDR3; the missing end is completed from the germline J gene. The rearrangement joins TRBV4-2 to TRBJ2-2, with 10 bases identical to TRBD2. The ends lost 0 bases at V and 0 bases at J; junction bases unmatched: 10. From germline, CDR1 is LGHNA and CDR2 YNFKEQ. CDR3 length equals 20 residues. The CDR3 bases that were read are TGTGCCAGCAGCCAAGACCGGAGGGCTAGCGGGGGCCCGAACACCGGGGAG. It specifies CASSQDRRASGGPNTGE. The full CDR3 is CASSQDRRASGGPNTGELFF.

For this clone: From the germline J gene comes the end of the CDR3, since the read stops 3 residues before it. The chain is built from TRBV7-9 and TRBJ2-1; the match to TRBD2 covers 11 bases. CDR1 and CDR2 from the germline V gene are SEHNR and FQNEAQ (reference sequence). This CDR3 is 15 amino acids long. V trimming: 1 base; J trimming: 7 bases; junction bases outside the gene matches: 3. CDR3 sequence reads: CASSLVAGGLNEQFF. The CDR3 DNA, read in part, is TGTGCCAGCAGCTTAGTAGCGGGGGGGCTTAATGAG.

With regard to this clone: The read gets to within 3 residues of the CDR3 end, and the germline J gene fills in the rest. The rearrangement uses TRBV5-1 and TRBJ1-1; TRBD1 agrees at 11 bases. Germline values: CDR1 SGHRS, CDR2 YFSETQ. CDR3 length: 18 amino acids. The sequenced part of the CDR3 DNA is TGCGCCAGCAGCACCGGGACAGGGGGTTTGATGGCCAAAAACATT. Translating it yields CASSTGTGGLMAKNI. The full CDR3 reads CASSTGTGGLMAKNIAFF.

A note on this clone: The read stops 3 residues short of the end of the CDR3; the missing end is completed from the germline J gene. The chain couples TRBV7-9 to TRBJ1-5; 10 positions match TRBD1. Trimming cost V 5 bases and J 5 bases; bases outside gene matches: 3. The germline CDR1 and CDR2 sequences are SEHNR and FQNEAQ (reference sequence). This CDR3 has 14 residues. CDR3 in amino acids: CASSPGTGDQPQHF. CDR3 DNA (partial): TGTGCCAGCAGCCCCGGGACAGGGGATCAGCCC.

Turning to this clone: With the read ending 3 residues before the CDR3 end, the germline J gene is used to fill in that end. This sequence joins TRBV5-4 and TRBJ1-2; TRBD1 is a possible D gene (6 bases). Trimming took off 5 bases at V and 6 bases at J, with 17 bases between the two ends. The CDR3 runs to 14 residues. From germline, CDR1 is SGHNT and CDR2 YYREEE (reference sequence). Partial CDR3 DNA: TGTGCCAGCAGGGGTCAAGGGGGTAAAGATGGC. This translates into CASRGQGGKDG. The full CDR3 sequence reads CASRGQGGKDGYTF.

Comment on this clone: The read ends 3 residues early relative to the CDR3; the germline J gene fills the gap. The genes are TRBV19 and TRBJ1-5; 7 bases line up with TRBD1. This CDR3 has 16 amino acids. The V segment lost 8 bases and the J segment 6 bases; nucleotides outside the gene matches: 16. Germline CDR1 and CDR2: LNHDA and SQIVND (reference sequence). CDR3 loop: CASSSTGRGRGQPQHF. The covered CDR3 bases are TGTGCCAGTTCCTCCACGGGGAGGGGGCGAGGTCAGCCC.

Concerning this clone: The CDR3 extends 3 residues past the end of the read, so its final part is completed from the germline J gene. The chain has TRBV13 and TRBJ2-7; TRBD1 agrees at 10 bases. J lost 5 bases, V lost 5 bases, and 9 bases had no gene match. The V gene's germline CDR1 is PRHDT and CDR2 FYEKMQ (reference sequence). The CDR3 sequence is 15 residues long. CDR3 residues: CASSTRTGGRDEQYF. The DNA read from the CDR3 is TGTGCCAGCAGCACTAGGACAGGGGGTAGGGACGAG.

With regard to this clone: The read ends 3 residues before the CDR3 terminus; that terminus is restored from the germline J gene. The rearrangement links TRBV7-6 to TRBJ1-1; TRBD1 might be the D (5 bases). Germline loops: CDR1 SGHVS, CDR2 FNYEAQ. There are 12 residues in the CDR3. V was shortened by 5 bases and J by 7 bases, with 11 bases between the two germline ends. This CDR3 reads CASSHMGGEAFF. CDR3 bases read: TGTGCCAGCAGCCACATGGGGGGTGAA.

Note on this clone: The read ends 3 residues before the CDR3 terminus; that terminus is restored from the germline J gene. This sequence joins TRBV11-3 and TRBJ1-2, with D maybe TRBD1 (5 bases). This CDR3 is built from 13 residues. Germline CDR1 SGHNT, CDR2 YENEEA. The CDR3 loop reads CASSSQGLKDYTF. The sequenced part of the CDR3 DNA is TGTGCCAGCAGCTCGCAGGGATTGAAGGAC.

As regards this clone: The read ends 3 residues shy of where the CDR3 ends; the end is completed using the germline J gene. V usage is TRBV29-1 and J usage is TRBJ2-7; possibly TRBD2 for D (6 bases). With 1 base removed from V and 1 base from J, the gap between germline ends came to 8 bases. The CDR3 has 13 residues. Germline CDR1 SQVTM, CDR2 ANQGSEA. This CDR3 is CSVEGGESYEQYF. The sequenced CDR3 bases are TGCAGCGTTGAAGGCGGGGAATCCTACGAG.

CDR3: CASSEFRTGQGEETQYF. The DNA read from the CDR3 is TGTGCCAGCAGTGAATTTCGGACGGGACAGGGCGAAGAGACG. The chain combines TRBV2 with TRBJ2-3, with 9 positions matching TRBD1. The read stops 3 residues short of the end of the CDR3; the missing end is completed from the germline J gene. The germline V gene has CDR1 SNHLY and CDR2 FYNNEI. There are 17 residues in the CDR3.

As to this clone: The CDR3 extends 3 residues past the end of the read, so its final part is completed from the germline J gene. This chain links TRBV12-5 with TRBJ1-2; D perhaps matches TRBD1 (5 bases). The CDR3 covers 14 residues. In germline, CDR1 is LGHNT, CDR2 FRNRAP. Partial CDR3 DNA: TGTGCTAGTGGTTTGAGGGTAGGGGCGGAAGGC. This gives the protein CASGLRVGAEG. The entire CDR3 is CASGLRVGAEGYTF.

Concerning this clone: The CDR3 goes on 3 residues after the read ends, and that part is filled in from the germline J gene. The chain joins TRBV2 to TRBJ2-5; 7 bases fit TRBD1. The V gene end was trimmed by 6 bases and the J gene end by 4 bases; junction bases not matched to a gene: 2. This CDR3 is 12 amino acids long. Germline CDR1 is SNHLY and CDR2 is FYNNEI. The CDR3 spells CASRKGAETQYF. CDR3 DNA, as far as it was read: TGTGCCAGCAGGAAGGGGGCAGAGACC.

To note about this clone: The missing CDR3 end, 3 residues past where the read stops, is filled in from the germline J gene. V is TRBV5-8 and J is TRBJ2-5, with D tentatively TRBD2 (5 bases). This CDR3 has 14 amino acids. Trimming cost V 5 bases and J 1 base, with 12 bases left between them. Germline V gene data show CDR1 as SGHTS and CDR2 as YDEGEE. CDR3 bases read: TGTGCCAGCAGTTACGGACTCCTCCAAGAGACC. Its translation: CASSYGLLQET. The full CDR3 is CASSYGLLQETQYF.

A remark on this clone: Read coverage stops 3 residues before the CDR3 terminus; the germline J gene supplies the remainder. The rearrangement uses TRBV7-8 and TRBJ1-2; D remains ambiguous. The V and J ends lost 0 bases and 1 base respectively, with 12 bases between them. Germline CDR1 and CDR2: SGHVS and FQNEAQ. The length of the CDR3 is 16 residues. This CDR3 reads CASSLAQEVSNYGYTF. CDR3 DNA (partial): TGTGCCAGCAGCTTAGCGCAAGAAGTCAGTAACTATGGC.

By frequency, this clone is medium-sized. The read comes to an end 3 residues before the CDR3 does, leaving the germline J gene to fill in the end. The chain is built from TRBV29-1 and TRBJ2-3; no clear D gene. The CDR3 has 11 residues. CDR1 is SQVTM, CDR2 ANQGSEA, per germline. CDR3 sequence reads: CSDRFAGTQYF. The sequenced part of the CDR3 DNA is TGCAGCGATCGATTCGCCGGGACG.